This entry describes one T cell receptor (beta chain). The data stem from a study of shared clonotypes between healthy human individuals. Germline V gives CDR1 MNHNS, CDR2 SASEGT. Trimming took 4 bases from V and 0 from J, leaving 10 bases between them. The CDR3 is made up of 15 amino acids. The data were produced by immunoSEQ multiplex PCR, yet TCRdb's version contains in-frame clones alone and is incomplete. This sample carries 1,400,000 or so clones, less than 99% of them seen once, and the ten largest clones take 0.36%. What was sequenced was naive CD4+ T cells sorted from blood. Subset in this sample: CD45RA+ positively selected. This TCR was recovered from a man under 40 in good health. This sequence joins TRBV6-1 and TRBJ1-3, with D possibly being TRBD1 (5 bases). DNA of the CDR3: TGTGCCAGCAGTGGCACAGGATTCTCTGGAAACACCATATATTTT. As protein: CASSGTGFSGNTIYF.